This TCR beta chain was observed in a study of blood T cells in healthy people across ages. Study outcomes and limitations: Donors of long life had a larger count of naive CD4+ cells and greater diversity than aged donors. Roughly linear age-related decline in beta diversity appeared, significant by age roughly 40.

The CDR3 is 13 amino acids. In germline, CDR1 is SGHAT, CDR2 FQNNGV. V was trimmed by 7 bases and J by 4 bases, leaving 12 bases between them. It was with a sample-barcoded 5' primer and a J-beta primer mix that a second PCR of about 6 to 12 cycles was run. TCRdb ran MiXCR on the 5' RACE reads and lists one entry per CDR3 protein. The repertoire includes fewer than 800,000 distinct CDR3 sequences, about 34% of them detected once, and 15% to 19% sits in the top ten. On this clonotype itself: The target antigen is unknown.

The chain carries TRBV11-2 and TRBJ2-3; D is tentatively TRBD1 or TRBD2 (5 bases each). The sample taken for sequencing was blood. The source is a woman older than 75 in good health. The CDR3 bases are TGTGCCAGCAAAGAGGGGAAGTCAGATACGCAGTATTTT. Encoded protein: CASKEGKSDTQYF.